A single sample gave rise to the 7 T cell receptor beta chains below, sequenced in a study of shared clonotypes between healthy human individuals. TCRdb's table, derived via immunoSEQ multiplex PCR, lists solely in-frame clones and lacks some. The sample shows about 180,000 clones, approximately 92% of them seen only once. The sample consisted of naive CD4+ T cells sorted from blood. Subset in this sample: CD45RA+ positively selected. The receptors were sampled from a woman in her 30s in good health.

V is TRBV15 and J is TRBJ2-5, with D tentatively TRBD2 (6 bases). The end of the DNA is better explained by TRBJ2-7, so the J call may be wrong. The germline V gene encodes CDR1 LNHNV and CDR2 YYDKDF (reference sequence). This CDR3 contains 14 residues. CDR3 residues: CATSRGSGSYEQYF. The CDR3 DNA sequence: TGTGCCACCAGCAGAGGTAGCGGTTCCTACGAGCAGTACTTC.

The rearrangement links TRBV27 to TRBJ2-3; no definite D call. Trimming shortened V by 8 bases and J by 0 bases, and 18 bases separated the two germline ends. Germline V gene data show CDR1 as MNHEY and CDR2 as SMNVEV (reference sequence). This CDR3 contains 16 residues. CDR3 loop: CASSSGPTSSTDTQYF. The CDR3 DNA follows: TGTGCCAGCTCCTCCGGACCGACCTCTAGCACAGATACGCAGTATTTT.

This sequence joins TRBV28 and TRBJ1-1; 9 bases agree with TRBD1. Per germline, CDR1 MDHEN and CDR2 SYDVKM. The CDR3 is 14 residues long. The ends lost 5 bases at V and 4 bases at J; junction bases unmatched: 5. For the CDR3, the DNA is TGTGCCAGCAGTAACAGGGGGCCCAGCACTGAAGCTTTCTTT. Its translation: CASSNRGPSTEAFF. Full variable domain (remainder filled in from reference TRBV28 and TRBJ1-1): DVKVTQSSRYLVKRTGEKVFLECVQDMDHENMFWYRQDPGLGLRLIYFSYDVKMKEKGDIPEGYSVSREKKERFSLILESASTNQTSMYLCASSNRGPSTEAFFGQGTRLTVV.

This clone showed up just a few times. The gene calls are TRBV6-1 and TRBJ1-5; D may be TRBD1 (6 bases). The CDR3 loop spans 14 amino acids. Germline CDR1 reads MNHNS; CDR2 reads SASEGT. The DNA for the CDR3 is TGTGCTGCAGCGGCAGGGGTTAATGATCAGCCCCAGCATTTT. Translation gives CAAAAGVNDQPQHF.

The genes are TRBV18 and TRBJ2-5, with 10 bases identical to TRBD1. The CDR3 consists of 15 residues. CDR1 and CDR2 from the germline V gene are KGHSH and LQKENI. With V trimmed by 3 bases and J by 2 bases, 3 bases remained unmatched. The CDR3 loop reads CASSPGQGTQETQYF. DNA for the CDR3: TGTGCCAGCTCACCGGGACAGGGGACTCAAGAGACCCAGTACTTC.

The chain couples TRBV6-6 to TRBJ2-5, with a tentative D call TRBD2 (6 bases). This CDR3 region has 16 residues. Trimming took off 2 bases at V and 11 bases at J, with 24 bases between the two ends. The germline V gene encodes CDR1 MNHNY and CDR2 SVGAGI (reference sequence). The CDR3 DNA sequence: TGTGCCAGCAGTTACCGCATCGGGACGGAGGCTCGGGAGCAGTACTTC. Its protein is CASSYRIGTEAREQYF.

This clone showed up just a few times. This rearrangement joins TRBV6-5 to TRBJ1-2; D might be TRBD1 (5 bases). Trimming removed 1 base from V and 4 bases from J, with 7 bases in between. Germline loops: CDR1 MNHEY, CDR2 SVGAGI. The CDR3 sequence is 13 residues long. This chain's CDR3 is CASSYLGTYGYTF. In nucleotides, the CDR3 is TGTGCCAGCAGTTACTTGGGGACCTATGGCTACACCTTC.